The entry below describes one T cell receptor beta chain. Sequenced by immunoSEQ multiplex PCR; TCRdb stores in-frame clones only, minus some. The data show a few hundred thousand clones, roughly 90% seen once. This sample stems from a study of cytomegalovirus exposure and HLA in healthy donors. Whole-study context: The 120 or so validation repertoires were produced on the same platform as the roughly 720 repertoires of the first cohort. This was reported in a later analysis.

Sample: PBMCs. The source of this sequence is a woman younger than 35 in good health and CMV-seronegative.

The CDR3 region has the DNA TGTGCCAGCAGCTCCCGGATTGGAGGGGAGTACGGCTACACCTTC. It encodes CASSSRIGGEYGYTF. J is TRBJ1-2 and V is TRBV9; D is perhaps TRBD1 (5 bases). CDR3 size: 15 residues. Germline CDR1 reads SGDLS; CDR2 reads YYNGEE. The germline V and J ends were trimmed by 4 bases and 8 bases, with 21 bases remaining between them.